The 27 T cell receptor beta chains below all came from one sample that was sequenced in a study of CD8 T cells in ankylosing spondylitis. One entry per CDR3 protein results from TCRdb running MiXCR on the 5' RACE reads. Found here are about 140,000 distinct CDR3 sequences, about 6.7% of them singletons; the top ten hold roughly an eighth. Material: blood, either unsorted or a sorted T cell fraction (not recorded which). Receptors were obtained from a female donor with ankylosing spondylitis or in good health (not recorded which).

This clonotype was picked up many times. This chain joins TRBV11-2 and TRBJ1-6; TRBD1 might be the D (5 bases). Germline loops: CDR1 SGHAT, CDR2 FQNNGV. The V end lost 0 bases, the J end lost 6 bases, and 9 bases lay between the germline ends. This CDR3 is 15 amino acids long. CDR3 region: CASSLDAGFNSPLHF. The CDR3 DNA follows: TGTGCCAGCAGCTTAGATGCAGGGTTTAATTCACCCCTCCACTTT. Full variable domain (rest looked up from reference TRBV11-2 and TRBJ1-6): EAGVAQSPRYKIIEKRQSVAFWCNPISGHATLYWYQQILGQGPKLLIQFQNNGVVDDSQLPKDRFSAERLKGVDSTLKIQPAKLEDSAVYLCASSLDAGFNSPLHFGNGTRLTVT.

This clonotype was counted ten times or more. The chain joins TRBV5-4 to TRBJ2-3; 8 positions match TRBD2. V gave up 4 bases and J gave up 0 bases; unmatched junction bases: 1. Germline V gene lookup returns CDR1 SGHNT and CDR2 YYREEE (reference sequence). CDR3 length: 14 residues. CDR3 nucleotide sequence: TGTGCCAGCAGCATAGCGGGGAGCACAGATACGCAGTATTTT. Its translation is CASSIAGSTDTQYF.

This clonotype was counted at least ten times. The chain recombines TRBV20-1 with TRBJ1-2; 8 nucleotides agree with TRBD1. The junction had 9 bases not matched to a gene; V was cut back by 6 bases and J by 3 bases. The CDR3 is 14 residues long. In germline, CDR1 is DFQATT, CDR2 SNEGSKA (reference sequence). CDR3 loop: CSATSTGGYYGYTF. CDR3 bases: TGCAGTGCAACATCCACAGGGGGATACTATGGCTACACCTTC.

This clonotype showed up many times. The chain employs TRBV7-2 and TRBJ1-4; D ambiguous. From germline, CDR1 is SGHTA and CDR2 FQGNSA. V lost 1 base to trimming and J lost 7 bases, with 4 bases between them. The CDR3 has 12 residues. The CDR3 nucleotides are TGTGCCAGCAGCTTAGTAGCTGAAAAACTGTTTTTT. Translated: CASSLVAEKLFF.

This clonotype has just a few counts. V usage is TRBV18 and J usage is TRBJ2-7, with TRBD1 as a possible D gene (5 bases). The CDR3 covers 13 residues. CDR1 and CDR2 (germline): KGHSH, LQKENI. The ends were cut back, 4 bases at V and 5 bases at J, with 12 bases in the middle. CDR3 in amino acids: CASSRGDSDEQYF. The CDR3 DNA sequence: TGTGCCAGCTCACGTGGCGACAGCGACGAGCAGTACTTC.

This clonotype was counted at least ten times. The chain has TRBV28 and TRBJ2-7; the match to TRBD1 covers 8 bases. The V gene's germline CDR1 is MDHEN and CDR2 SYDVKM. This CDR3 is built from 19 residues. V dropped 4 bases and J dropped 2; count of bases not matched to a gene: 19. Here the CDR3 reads CASSSPSGTGTDFTYEQYF. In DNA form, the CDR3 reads TGTGCCAGCAGTTCCCCCTCCGGGACAGGCACCGATTTTACCTACGAGCAGTACTTC.

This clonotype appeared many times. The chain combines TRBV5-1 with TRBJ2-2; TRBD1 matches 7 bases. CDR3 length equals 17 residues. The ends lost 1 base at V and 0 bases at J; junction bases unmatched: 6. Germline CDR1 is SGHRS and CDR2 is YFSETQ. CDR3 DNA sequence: TGCGCCAGCAGCTTGATCGGGACAGATGCGAACACCGGGGAGCTGTTTTTT. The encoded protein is CASSLIGTDANTGELFF.

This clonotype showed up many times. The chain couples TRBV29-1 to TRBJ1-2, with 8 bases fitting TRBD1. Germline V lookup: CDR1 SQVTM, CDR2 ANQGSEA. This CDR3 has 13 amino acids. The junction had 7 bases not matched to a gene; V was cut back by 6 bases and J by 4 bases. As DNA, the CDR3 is TGCAGCGTCGACAGGGGAGCTGGCTATGGCTACACCTTC. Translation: CSVDRGAGYGYTF.

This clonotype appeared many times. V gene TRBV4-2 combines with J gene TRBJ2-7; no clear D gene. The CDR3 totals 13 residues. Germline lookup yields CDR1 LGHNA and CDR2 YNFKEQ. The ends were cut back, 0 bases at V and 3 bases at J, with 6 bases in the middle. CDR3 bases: TGTGCCAGCAGCCAAGAGAGCAGCTACGAGCAGTACTTC. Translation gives CASSQESSYEQYF.

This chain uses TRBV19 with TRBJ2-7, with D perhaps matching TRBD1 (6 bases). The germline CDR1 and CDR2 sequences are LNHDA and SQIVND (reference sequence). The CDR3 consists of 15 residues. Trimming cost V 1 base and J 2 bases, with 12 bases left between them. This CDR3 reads CASSIATGITYEQYF. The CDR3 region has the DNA TGTGCCAGTAGTATAGCGACAGGTATTACCTACGAGCAGTACTTC.

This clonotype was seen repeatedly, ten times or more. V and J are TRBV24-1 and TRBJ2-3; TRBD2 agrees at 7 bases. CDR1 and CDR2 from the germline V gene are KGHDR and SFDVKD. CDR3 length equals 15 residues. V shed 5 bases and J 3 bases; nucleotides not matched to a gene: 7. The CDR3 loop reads CATSGSGGWTDTQYF. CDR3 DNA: TGTGCCACCAGTGGATCGGGGGGATGGACAGATACGCAGTATTTT.

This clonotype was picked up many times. The CDR3 nucleotides are TGCGCCAGCAGCTCTACGGACAGGGGGATGCTGAACACTGAAGCTTTCTTT. Translation: CASSSTDRGMLNTEAFF. This sequence joins TRBV5-1 and TRBJ1-1, with 10 bases identical to TRBD1. The CDR3 is 17 amino acids. The germline V gene encodes CDR1 SGHRS and CDR2 YFSETQ. V was clipped by 3 bases and J by 0 bases; unmatched bases: 8.

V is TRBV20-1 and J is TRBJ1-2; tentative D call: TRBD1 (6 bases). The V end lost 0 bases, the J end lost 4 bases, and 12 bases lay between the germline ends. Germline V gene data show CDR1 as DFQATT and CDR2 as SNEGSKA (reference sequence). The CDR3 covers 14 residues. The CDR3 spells CSARDASGVYGYTF. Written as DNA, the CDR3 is TGCAGTGCTAGAGATGCCTCAGGGGTCTATGGCTACACCTTC.

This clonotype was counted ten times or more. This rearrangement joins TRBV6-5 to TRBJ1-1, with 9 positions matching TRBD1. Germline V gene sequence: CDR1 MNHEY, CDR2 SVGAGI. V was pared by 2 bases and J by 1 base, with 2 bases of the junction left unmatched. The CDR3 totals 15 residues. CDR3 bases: TGTGCCAGCAGTTACGGGACAGGGAAGAACACTGAAGCTTTCTTT. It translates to CASSYGTGKNTEAFF.

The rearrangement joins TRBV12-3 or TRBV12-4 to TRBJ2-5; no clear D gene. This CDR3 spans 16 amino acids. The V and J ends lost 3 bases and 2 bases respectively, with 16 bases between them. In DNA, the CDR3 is TGTGCCAGCAGTTTCGTCCGCATTAGCATTCAAGAGACCCAGTACTTC. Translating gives CASSFVRISIQETQYF.

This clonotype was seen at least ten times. CDR3 residues: CASSKVSGVGLHF. The CDR3 DNA reads as TGTGCCAGCAGCAAAGTGTCAGGGGTTGGCCTCCACTTT. The rearrangement links TRBV21-1 to TRBJ1-6; the table's D call, TRBD1, was not checked against the DNA. TRBV21-1 is termed a pseudogene. The CDR3 sequence is 13 residues long.

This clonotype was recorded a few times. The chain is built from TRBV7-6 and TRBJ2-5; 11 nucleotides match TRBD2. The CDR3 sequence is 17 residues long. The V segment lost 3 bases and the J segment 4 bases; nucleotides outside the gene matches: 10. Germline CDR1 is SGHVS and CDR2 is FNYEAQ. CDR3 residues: CASSFSSGGLRAETQYF. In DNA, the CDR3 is TGTGCCAGCAGCTTCTCTAGCGGGGGGCTGCGGGCAGAGACCCAGTACTTC.

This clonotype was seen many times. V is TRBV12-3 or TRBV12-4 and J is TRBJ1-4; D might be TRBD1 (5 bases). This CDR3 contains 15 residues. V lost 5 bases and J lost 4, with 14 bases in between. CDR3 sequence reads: CASSRRRGSNEKLFF. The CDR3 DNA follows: TGTGCCAGCAGTCGCAGGCGGGGGAGTAATGAAAAACTGTTTTTT.

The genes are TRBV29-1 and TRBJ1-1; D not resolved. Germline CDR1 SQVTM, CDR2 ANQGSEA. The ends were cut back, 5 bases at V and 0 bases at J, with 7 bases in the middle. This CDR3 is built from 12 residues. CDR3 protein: CSVMVLNTEAFF. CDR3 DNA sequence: TGCAGCGTTATGGTGTTGAACACTGAAGCTTTCTTT.

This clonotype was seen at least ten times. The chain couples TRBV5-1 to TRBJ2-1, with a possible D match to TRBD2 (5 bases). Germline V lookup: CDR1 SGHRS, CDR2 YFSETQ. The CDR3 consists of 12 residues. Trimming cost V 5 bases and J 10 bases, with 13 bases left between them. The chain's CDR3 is CASRLGSGEQFF. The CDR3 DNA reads TGCGCCAGCAGGTTAGGGAGTGGCGAGCAGTTCTTC.

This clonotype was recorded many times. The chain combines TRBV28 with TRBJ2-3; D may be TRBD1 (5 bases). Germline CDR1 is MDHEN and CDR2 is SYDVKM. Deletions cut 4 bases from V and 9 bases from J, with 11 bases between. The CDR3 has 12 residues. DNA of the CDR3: TGTGCCAGCAGTTCCGGACATCTAACGCAGTATTTT. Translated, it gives CASSSGHLTQYF.

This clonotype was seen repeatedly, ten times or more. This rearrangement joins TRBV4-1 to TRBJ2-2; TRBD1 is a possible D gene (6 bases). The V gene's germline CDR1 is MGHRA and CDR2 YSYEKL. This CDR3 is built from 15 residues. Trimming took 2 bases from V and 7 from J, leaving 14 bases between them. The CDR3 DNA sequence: TGCGCCAGCAGCCAACCGACAAAAGGGGGCGGGGAGCTGTTTTTT. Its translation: CASSQPTKGGGELFF.

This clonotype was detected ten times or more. The CDR3 spells CASSVGAGDYNEQFF. CDR3 DNA: TGTGCCAGCAGCGTAGGGGCGGGGGACTACAATGAGCAGTTCTTC. The genes are TRBV9 and TRBJ2-1; 7 nucleotides match TRBD2. J gave up 3 bases and V 0 bases, and 3 bases lay outside the gene matches. Germline CDR1 SGDLS, CDR2 YYNGEE. The CDR3 length is 15 residues.

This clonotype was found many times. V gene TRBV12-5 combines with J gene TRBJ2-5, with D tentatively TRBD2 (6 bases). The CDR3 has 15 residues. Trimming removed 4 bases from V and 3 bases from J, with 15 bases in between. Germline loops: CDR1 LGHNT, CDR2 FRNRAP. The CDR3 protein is CASGSEGLSKETQYF. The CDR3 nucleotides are TGTGCTAGTGGTTCCGAGGGACTTTCGAAAGAGACCCAGTACTTC.

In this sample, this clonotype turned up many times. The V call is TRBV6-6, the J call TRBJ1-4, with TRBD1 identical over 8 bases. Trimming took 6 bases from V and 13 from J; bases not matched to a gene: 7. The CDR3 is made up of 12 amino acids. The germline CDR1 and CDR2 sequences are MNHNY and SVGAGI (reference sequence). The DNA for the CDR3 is TGTGCCAGCAGGCCGGGACAGGTCGGACTGTTTTTT. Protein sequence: CASRPGQVGLFF.

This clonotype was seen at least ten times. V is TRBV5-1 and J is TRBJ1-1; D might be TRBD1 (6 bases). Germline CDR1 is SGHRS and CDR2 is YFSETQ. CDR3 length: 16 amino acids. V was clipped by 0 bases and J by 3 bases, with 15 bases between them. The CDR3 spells CASSLVRPRGYTEAFF. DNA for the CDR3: TGCGCCAGCAGCTTGGTTAGACCCAGGGGATACACTGAAGCTTTCTTT.

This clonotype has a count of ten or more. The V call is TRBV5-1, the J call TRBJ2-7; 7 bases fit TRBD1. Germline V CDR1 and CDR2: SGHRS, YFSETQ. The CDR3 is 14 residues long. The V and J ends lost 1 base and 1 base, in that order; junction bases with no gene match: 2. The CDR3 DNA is TGCGCCAGCAGCTTGATGGGACAGTCCTACGAGCAGTACTTC. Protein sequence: CASSLMGQSYEQYF.